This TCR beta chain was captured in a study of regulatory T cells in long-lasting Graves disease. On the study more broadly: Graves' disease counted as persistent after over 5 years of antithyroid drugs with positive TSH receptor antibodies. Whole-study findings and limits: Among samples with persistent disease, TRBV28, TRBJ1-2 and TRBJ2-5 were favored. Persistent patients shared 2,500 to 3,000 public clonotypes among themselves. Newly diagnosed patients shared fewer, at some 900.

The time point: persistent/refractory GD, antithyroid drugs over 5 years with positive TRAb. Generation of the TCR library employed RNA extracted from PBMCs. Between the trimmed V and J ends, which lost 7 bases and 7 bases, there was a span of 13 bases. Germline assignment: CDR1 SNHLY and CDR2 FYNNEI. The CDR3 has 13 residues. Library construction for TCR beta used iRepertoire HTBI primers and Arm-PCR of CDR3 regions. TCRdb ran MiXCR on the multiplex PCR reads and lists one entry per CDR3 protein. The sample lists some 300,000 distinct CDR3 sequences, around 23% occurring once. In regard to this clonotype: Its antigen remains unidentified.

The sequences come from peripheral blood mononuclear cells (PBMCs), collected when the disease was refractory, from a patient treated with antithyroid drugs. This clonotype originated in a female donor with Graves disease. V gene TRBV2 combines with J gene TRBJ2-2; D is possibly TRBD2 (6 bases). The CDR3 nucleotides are TGTGCCAGCAAACTAGCAGTCTTCGGGGAGCTGTTTTTT. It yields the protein CASKLAVFGELFF.